Shown below are 10 T cell receptor beta chains from a single sample sequenced in a study of breast tumors, draining lymph nodes, adjacent tissues. Breast cancer patients provided tissue from their axillary draining lymph nodes. MiXCR, run by TCRdb on the multiplex PCR reads, gives a single entry per CDR3 protein. The data hold more than 250,000 distinct CDR3 sequences, with 30% to 35% observed a single time. The sample taken for sequencing was axillary lymph node tissue. The source of these receptors is a female donor with breast cancer. Some clones in this sample may be carry-over from other donors' samples.

The gene calls are TRBV9 and TRBJ1-1, with D unresolved. Germline loops: CDR1 SGDLS, CDR2 YYNGEE. CDR3 length: 15 amino acids. V was cut by 0 bases and J by 4 bases, with 13 bases left in between. CDR3 coding DNA: TGTGCCAGCAGCGTAGAGACAAGTGAGGGCACTGAAGCTTTCTTT. This codes for CASSVETSEGTEAFF.

The rearrangement joins TRBV6-1 to TRBJ2-4; D gene ambiguous. This CDR3 has 15 residues. Trimming cost V 1 base and J 3 bases, with 10 bases left between them. Germline V gives CDR1 MNHNS, CDR2 SASEGT. The CDR3 reads CASSEEWLVKNIQYF. The CDR3 nucleotides read TGTGCCAGCAGTGAAGAATGGTTGGTCAAAAACATTCAGTACTTC.

The chain has TRBV28 and TRBJ2-7; D gene ambiguous. Germline lookup yields CDR1 MDHEN and CDR2 SYDVKM. Trimming pared 8 bases from V and 6 bases from J, leaving 17 bases between. The CDR3 sequence is 13 residues long. The CDR3 is CASEAGPTAEQYF. Written as DNA, the CDR3 is TGTGCCAGCGAAGCCGGACCCACCGCCGAGCAGTACTTC.

To note about this clonotype: This CDR3 fails to terminate in the conserved phenylalanine or tryptophan, so it likely reflects a read error. This sequence joins TRBV20-1 and TRBJ1-5; possible D gene TRBD1, 5 bases. The CDR3 is 14 amino acids. Germline V gene sequence: CDR1 DFQATT, CDR2 SNEGSKA (reference sequence). Trimming took 0 bases from V and 5 from J, leaving 11 bases between them. The CDR3 nucleotides are TGCAGTGCTAGAGAAAGGGGAGGGGATCAGCCCCAGCATGGT. Its protein is CSARERGGDQPQHG.

Remarks on this clonotype: A clone one base away is much larger, so this may be a read error. The J gene is TRBJ1-4, the V gene TRBV10-2; tentative D call: TRBD1 (5 bases). Trimming stripped 8 bases from V and 0 bases from J, with 25 bases between. The germline V gene has CDR1 WSHSY and CDR2 SAAADI. This CDR3 spans 19 amino acids. In DNA form, the CDR3 reads TGCGCCAGCGGTGGTAGTTCGGGGCAGGGCAGGACAACTAATGAAAAACTGTTTTTT. It yields the protein CASGGSSGQGRTTNEKLFF.

This clonotype was observed at least ten times. This rearrangement joins TRBV6-7 to TRBJ2-3, with D possibly matching TRBD2 (6 bases). TRBV6-7 is filed as an ORF, its function uncertain. Trimming removed 7 bases at V and 1 base at J, with 27 bases between. This CDR3 has 19 amino acids. Written as DNA, the CDR3 is TGTGCCAGCAATAACTCCGGGAGCCCACCGAGATGTGGCACAGATACGCAGTATTTT. Protein sequence: CASNNSGSPPRCGTDTQYF.

This clonotype was seen ten or more times. This rearrangement joins TRBV7-2 to TRBJ2-3; maybe TRBD1 (6 bases). The CDR3 length is 16 residues. With 5 bases removed from V and 7 bases from J, the gap between germline ends came to 22 bases. CDR1 is SGHTA, CDR2 FQGNSA, per germline. The CDR3 bases are TGTGCCAGCAGCCCCAGCGCCAGGGGAGTTGGTAATACGCAGTATTTT. It specifies CASSPSARGVGNTQYF.

This clonotype was observed many times. This rearrangement joins TRBV20-1 to TRBJ1-5; D is ambiguous. Germline CDR1 and CDR2: DFQATT and SNEGSKA (reference sequence). Trimming took 5 bases from V and 3 from J, leaving 11 bases between them. The CDR3 loop spans 13 amino acids. This CDR3 is CSAPPANNQPQHF. DNA of the CDR3: TGCAGTGCTCCCCCGGCCAACAATCAGCCCCAGCATTTT.

A note on this clonotype: A clone one base away is much larger, so this may be a read error. The V gene is TRBV20-1, the J gene TRBJ2-1; the match to TRBD2 covers 10 bases. Germline V gives CDR1 DFQATT, CDR2 SNEGSKA (reference sequence). This CDR3 contains 14 residues. In DNA, the CDR3 is TGCAGTGCCCAAGCGGGAGGGGCTTACACTGAGCAGTTCTTC. This translates into CSAQAGGAYTEQFF.

This clonotype was observed at least ten times. This chain uses TRBV6-5 with TRBJ2-3; TRBD1 agrees at 8 bases. Germline CDR1 reads MNHEY; CDR2 reads SVGAGI. The CDR3 runs 16 residues. The J segment lost 2 bases and the V segment lost 2 bases, leaving 6 bases of the junction unmatched. Written as DNA, the CDR3 is TGTGCCAGCAGTTACAGGGCAGGGGGCAACACAGATACGCAGTATTTT. Protein: CASSYRAGGNTDTQYF.